This T cell receptor (beta chain) was sequenced in a study of blood T cell repertoires in COVID-19. Study in general: There were acute and convalescent COVID-19 samples, and they came from the United States, Italy and Spain.

Seattle patients were enrolled while actively infected and followed longitudinally. Authors' analysis steps: The authors estimated nucleated cell counts from reference gene primer amplification. TCRdb's table, derived via immunoSEQ multiplex PCR, lists solely in-frame clones and lacks some. The D gene and trimming were derived from the DNA, and the V and J assignments and clone size from that table. The repertoire has 100,000 to 150,000 clones, 75% to 90% of them found once; the top ten carry around 3%. The germline gives CDR1 SNHLY, CDR2 FYNNEI. This CDR3 is 15 amino acids long. The J segment lost 3 bases and the V segment lost 6 bases, leaving 9 bases of the junction unmatched.

Sequenced input: peripheral blood. The TCR comes from a woman aged 80 or older with COVID-19, enrolled during active disease. The chain links TRBV2 to TRBJ2-7; TRBD2 matches 9 bases. The CDR3 region has the DNA TGTGCCAGCAGAGTTAGCGGGAGTGTGATCTACGAGCAGTACTTC. As protein: CASRVSGSVIYEQYF.